The clone carrying this TCR beta chain was observed a single time. Its specificity is unknown. The data are from a study of a mutant IDH1 vaccine in newly diagnosed glioma. About the research overall: The therapy given earlier, which was standard therapy, consisted of radiotherapy, temozolomide, or both, and most of the patients received both.

Germline V CDR1 and CDR2: MNHEY, SVGAGI. V was clipped by 5 bases and J by 1 base, with 8 bases between them. This CDR3 region has 13 residues. TCRdb's copy holds only in-frame clones and misses some; the assay was immunoSEQ multiplex PCR. The data contain tens of thousands of clones, about four fifths of them singletons. Documented time point: week 35, safety follow-up. The study gave 300 ug of mutant IDH1 20-mer peptide per vaccine dose, with topical imiquimod. This chain joins TRBV6-5 and TRBJ1-1; tentatively, D is TRBD1 (5 bases). Sequenced here: PBMCs, sampled from a glioma patient whose treatment included an IDH1 peptide vaccine. This clonotype was sampled from a man aged 25 to 45 with glioma. CDR3 in amino acids: CASSIQGNTEAFF. In nucleotides, the CDR3 is TGTGCCAGCAGTATCCAGGGGAACACTGAAGCTTTCTTT.